This T cell receptor beta chain stems from a study of early T cells in non-severe SARS-CoV-2 infection. The study, taken as a whole, reports: Matching with VDJdb favored anti-spike CD8 responses (missing private and CD4 specificities).

This CDR3 region has 13 residues. The V and J ends lost 10 bases and 4 bases respectively, with 14 bases between them. Germline CDR1 and CDR2: SGHNT and YENEEA. In the case of this clonotype: The antigen is unknown.

Unique molecular identifiers (one per individual cDNA molecule) were attached. TCRdb reanalysed the 5' RACE reads using MiXCR and keeps one entry per CDR3 protein. The sample shows about 71,000 distinct CDR3 sequences, 14% of them seen only once. The specimen comprised whole blood, sampled at baseline. The chain links TRBV11-3 to TRBJ2-1; D ambiguous. This receptor was identified in an adult who was a healthcare worker with PCR-confirmed SARS-CoV-2 infection or an uninfected control (not recorded which). The CDR3 bases are TGTGCCAAACTTTCAGGTTGGTACAATGAGCAGTTCTTC. As protein: CAKLSGWYNEQFF.